This TCR beta chain was sequenced during a study of blood T cell repertoires in COVID-19. Study-wide background: Samples taken during acute and convalescent COVID-19 were collected in the United States, Italy and Spain.

The assay was immunoSEQ multiplex PCR, and TCRdb's table has in-frame clones only and misses some. The sample holds 400,000 to 550,000 clones, nearly 90% seen once. The participants were between roughly 18 and 100 years old and came from 20 to 30 US areas. Cohort allocation depended upon clinical history that participants reported. This CDR3 contains 9 residues. Germline V gives CDR1 SQVTM, CDR2 ANQGSEA. The sequence derives from a woman between 18 and 29 years old with acute COVID-19. V is TRBV29-1 and J is TRBJ1-2; D gene unclear. Input material: PBMCs or T cells enriched from blood (not recorded which). For the CDR3, the DNA is TGCAGTGTCAGGAATGGCTACACCTTC. This encodes CSVRNGYTF.